The entry that follows covers one TCR beta chain sequence. This entry is derived from a study of blood T cell repertoires in COVID-19. Whole-study context: Donors in the United States, Italy and Spain gave samples during acute or convalescent COVID-19. PBMCs, B-cell-depleted T cells, or T cells were the source of the cDNA or gDNA that made up the material.

From germline, CDR1 is MNHNY and CDR2 SVGAGI (reference sequence). The CDR3 runs to 12 residues. The V segment lost 10 bases and the J segment 3 bases; nucleotides outside the gene matches: 5. Source study methods: Researchers report that nucleated cell counts were estimated from reference gene primer amplification. TCRdb keeps only in-frame clones here, not all; method: immunoSEQ multiplex PCR. V and J calls and clone size follow that table, whereas D and trimming were derived from the DNA. The sample yields about 220,000 clones, about 78% seen once. The rearrangement links TRBV6-6 to TRBJ2-5; 7 bases map to TRBD1. This clonotype was obtained from a woman in her 70s with acute or convalescent COVID-19. Sequenced: peripheral blood. CDR3 nucleotide sequence: TGTGCCACCTCCGGACAGGAAGAGACCCAGTACTTC. Protein sequence: CATSGQEETQYF.